Presented here are 9 T cell receptor beta chains from one specimen sequenced in a study of cytomegalovirus exposure and HLA in healthy donors. Amplification used 60 Vbeta primers and 13 Jbeta primers. Libraries were prepared by immunoSEQ multiplex PCR; TCRdb keeps only in-frame clonotypes and omits some of them. Altogether roughly 93,000 clones are present, around 76% being singletons, with the ten largest covering 7% to 10%. Sequenced input: PBMCs. These receptors originate from a human donor in good health.

The CDR3 nucleotides read TGTGCCAGCAGCCAAGTGGGGCTCGACCACTACAATGAGCAGTTCTTC. It encodes CASSQVGLDHYNEQFF. The chain recombines TRBV4-2 with TRBJ2-1; D is perhaps TRBD1 (5 bases). The CDR3 is 16 amino acids. Trimming pared 1 base from V and 3 bases from J, leaving 13 bases between. Germline assignment: CDR1 LGHNA and CDR2 YNFKEQ.

The chain links TRBV19 to TRBJ1-5; no clear D gene. Germline V gene data show CDR1 as LNHDA and CDR2 as SQIVND (reference sequence). The CDR3 extends over 16 amino acids. Trimming removed 1 base at V and 0 bases at J, with 10 bases between. In DNA form, the CDR3 reads TGTGCCAGTAGTATAGGGGAGCGGTATAGCAATCAGCCCCAGCATTTT. It codes for CASSIGERYSNQPQHF.

The chain joins TRBV5-6 to TRBJ1-4; D gene ambiguous. The CDR3 runs 15 residues. V was pared by 0 bases and J by 3 bases, with 9 bases between. Germline V gene lookup returns CDR1 SGHDT and CDR2 YYEEEE. CDR3 DNA: TGTGCCAGCAGCTTGGGTTTTGCGGCTAATGAAAAACTGTTTTTT. The encoded protein is CASSLGFAANEKLFF.

The chain employs TRBV6-5 and TRBJ1-6; D is ambiguous. Germline CDR1 and CDR2: MNHEY and SVGAGI. The CDR3 covers 14 residues. The V and J ends lost 6 bases and 7 bases respectively, with 13 bases between them. DNA of the CDR3: TGTGCCAGCAGGCTCAGTTTGTGGAATTCACCCCTCCACTTT. Amino acid sequence: CASRLSLWNSPLHF.

The chain links TRBV29-1 to TRBJ1-1; 9 nucleotides agree with TRBD1. CDR1 and CDR2 from the germline V gene are SQVTM and ANQGSEA. The trim removed 7 bases at V and 1 base at J, leaving 4 bases unmatched. The CDR3 is made up of 13 amino acids. CDR3 coding DNA: TGCAGCGGCCGGGACAGGGAGAACACTGAAGCTTTCTTT. As protein: CSGRDRENTEAFF.

The CDR3 here is CASSTGTGMLETQYF. The CDR3 coding sequence is TGTGCCAGCAGCACCGGGACAGGGATGTTGGAGACCCAGTACTTC. The V gene is TRBV5-4, the J gene TRBJ2-5, with 9 bases matching TRBD1. The V and J ends lost 4 bases and 5 bases, in that order; junction bases with no gene match: 9. The germline CDR1 and CDR2 sequences are SGHNT and YYREEE (reference sequence). The CDR3 has 15 residues.

The V and J genes are TRBV4-2 and TRBJ2-3; TRBD2 matches 15 bases. Germline V gives CDR1 LGHNA, CDR2 YNFKEQ. The V segment lost 4 bases and the J segment 7 bases; nucleotides outside the gene matches: 6. The CDR3 runs 16 residues. The CDR3 DNA reads TGTGCCAGCAGCCCGTGGACTAGCGGGGGGGCGTATACGCAGTATTTT. Translated: CASSPWTSGGAYTQYF.

Notes on this clone: A much larger clone sits a single nucleotide away, making a read error possible. Other DNA sequences of this sample code for an identical CDR3. The chain has TRBV7-6 and TRBJ1-1; unclear D gene. Germline loops: CDR1 SGHVS, CDR2 FNYEAQ. Trimming stripped 1 base from V and 2 bases from J, with 5 bases between. This CDR3 contains 13 residues. The CDR3 region is CASSLGQNTEAFF. In DNA, the CDR3 is TGTGCCAGCAGCTTAGGGCAAAACACTGAAGCTTTCTTT.

The rearrangement links TRBV4-3 to TRBJ2-1; weak D call: TRBD2 (6 bases). The germline V gene has CDR1 LGHNA and CDR2 YSLEER. Trimming took off 1 base at V and 10 bases at J, with 14 bases between the two ends. The CDR3 covers 14 residues. The CDR3 coding sequence is TGCGCCAGCAGCCAAGCGACTAGTTCCAGAGAGCAGTTCTTC. Amino acid sequence: CASSQATSSREQFF.